The 12 T cell receptor beta chains below were found in one sample sequenced in a study of CXCR3-negative and CXCR3-positive naive CD8 T cells. The study's findings and limits: Compared with CXCR3-negative naive cells, CXCR3-positive naive cells showed more hydrophobic TRB CDR3s.

In preparing the TRB cDNA libraries, 5' RACE with UMI labels was used. For each CDR3 protein, TCRdb gives one entry from its re-call of the 5' RACE reads, without DNA. The sample is made up of 75,000 to 100,000 distinct CDR3 sequences, and the top ten hold approximately 0.82% of it. For these TCRs, the target antigens are not known. The sequenced material came from naive CXCR3+ CD8+ T cells from blood. Subset denoted: CD45RO-CCR7+CD27+CD95- naive CD8+ T cells expressing CXCR3 (TNR3+). These receptors were taken from a human donor in good health. Some clones in this sample may be carry-over from other donors' samples.

V usage is TRBV15 and J usage is TRBJ2-5; TCRdb gives TRBD2 as the D gene, but with no DNA this cannot be confirmed. Per the germline V gene, CDR1 is LNHNV and CDR2 is YYDKDF (reference sequence). The CDR3 consists of 14 residues. The CDR3: CATSRAWEIETQYF.

The CDR3 protein is CASGIDPYNEQFF. V gene TRBV12-3 or TRBV12-4 combines with J gene TRBJ2-1. There are 13 residues in the CDR3.

This sequence joins TRBV7-9 and TRBJ2-1; TCRdb returns TRBD2, unconfirmable since there is no DNA. CDR1 SEHNR and CDR2 FQNEAQ come from the germline V gene (reference sequence). The CDR3 is made up of 19 amino acids. CDR3 sequence reads: CASSSSRAGGRSSYNEQFF.

The rearrangement uses TRBV7-9 and TRBJ2-5; TCRdb names TRBD1, which stays unverified in the absence of DNA. The CDR3 runs 14 residues. Germline V gene data show CDR1 as SEHNR and CDR2 as FQNEAQ (reference sequence). CDR3 in amino acids: CASSQTGAQETQYF.

The chain recombines TRBV7-2 with TRBJ2-3. Germline values: CDR1 SGHTA, CDR2 FQGNSA. This CDR3 comprises 13 residues. The chain's CDR3 is CASSIDNTDTQYF.

The CDR3 loop is CASSQDRGRASTDTQYF. The chain carries TRBV3-1 and TRBJ2-3. The CDR3 has 17 amino acids. Germline CDR1 reads LGHDT; CDR2 reads YNNKEL (reference sequence).

This chain joins TRBV29-1 and TRBJ2-2; TCRdb's D gene call, TRBD2, goes unchecked for lack of DNA. Germline lookup yields CDR1 SQVTM and CDR2 ANQGSEA. The CDR3 is 14 amino acids. CDR3 loop: CSVDEGGMAGELFF.

The chain uses TRBV12-3 or TRBV12-4 and TRBJ2-2; absent DNA, TCRdb's TRBD2 call cannot be checked. There are 15 residues in the CDR3. The CDR3 reads CASSLLAGGPGELFF.

The chain is built from TRBV7-6 and TRBJ2-1; the D gene TCRdb calls, TRBD1, cannot be checked with no DNA. Germline V gene sequence: CDR1 SGHVS, CDR2 FNYEAQ. CDR3 length: 15 residues. The CDR3: CASSLYETGVNEQFF.

The chain links TRBV10-3 to TRBJ2-1; TCRdb names TRBD1, which stays unverified in the absence of DNA. CDR1 is ENHRY and CDR2 is SYGVKD in the germline V gene. CDR3 length equals 15 residues. CDR3 residues: CAISAVGRGNNEQFF.

The V and J genes are TRBV4-2 and TRBJ2-5; as DNA is missing, the TRBD1 call by TCRdb cannot be tested. Germline assignment: CDR1 LGHNA and CDR2 YNFKEQ. CDR3 length: 16 amino acids. CDR3 sequence reads: CASSQTDRGLGETQYF.

V and J are TRBV14 and TRBJ1-2; TCRdb's D call of TRBD1 is untestable without DNA. CDR1 SGHDN and CDR2 FVKESK come from the germline V gene. The CDR3 runs 16 residues. This CDR3 is CASSQVGQGVNYGYTF.